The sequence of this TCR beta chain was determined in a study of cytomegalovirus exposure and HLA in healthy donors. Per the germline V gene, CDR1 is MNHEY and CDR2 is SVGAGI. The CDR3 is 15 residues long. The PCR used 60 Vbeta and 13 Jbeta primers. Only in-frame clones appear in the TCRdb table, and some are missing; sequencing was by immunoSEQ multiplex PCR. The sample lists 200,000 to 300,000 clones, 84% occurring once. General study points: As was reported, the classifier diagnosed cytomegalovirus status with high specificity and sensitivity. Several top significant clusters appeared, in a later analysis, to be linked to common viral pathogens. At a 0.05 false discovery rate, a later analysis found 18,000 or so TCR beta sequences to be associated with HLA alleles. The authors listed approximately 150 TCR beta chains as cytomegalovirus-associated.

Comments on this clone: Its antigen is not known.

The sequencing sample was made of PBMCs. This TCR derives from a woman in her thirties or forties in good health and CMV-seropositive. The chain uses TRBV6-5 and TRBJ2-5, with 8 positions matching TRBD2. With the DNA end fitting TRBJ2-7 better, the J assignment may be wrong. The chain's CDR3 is CASSYSPGLEDEQYF. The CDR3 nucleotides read TGTGCCAGCAGTTACTCTCCGGGACTAGAGGACGAGCAGTACTTC.